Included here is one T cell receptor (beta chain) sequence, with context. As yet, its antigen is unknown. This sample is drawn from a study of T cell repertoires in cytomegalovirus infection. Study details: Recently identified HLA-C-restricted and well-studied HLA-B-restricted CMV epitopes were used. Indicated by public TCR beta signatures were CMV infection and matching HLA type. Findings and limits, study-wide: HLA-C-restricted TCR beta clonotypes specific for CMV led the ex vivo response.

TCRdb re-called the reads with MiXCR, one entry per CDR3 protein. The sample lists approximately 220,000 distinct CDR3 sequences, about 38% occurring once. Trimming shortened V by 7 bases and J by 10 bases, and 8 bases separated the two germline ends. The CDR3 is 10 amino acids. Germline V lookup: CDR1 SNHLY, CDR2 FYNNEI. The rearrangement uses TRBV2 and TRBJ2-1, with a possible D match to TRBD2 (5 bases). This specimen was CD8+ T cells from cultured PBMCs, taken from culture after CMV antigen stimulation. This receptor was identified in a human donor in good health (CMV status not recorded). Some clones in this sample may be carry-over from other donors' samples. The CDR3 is CASTGNEQFF. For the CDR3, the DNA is TGTGCCAGCACCGGGAACGAGCAGTTCTTC.